One sample yielded the 2 T cell receptor beta chains listed below, sequenced in a study of cytomegalovirus exposure and HLA in healthy donors. 60 Vbeta and 13 Jbeta primers were used in PCR. Generated by immunoSEQ multiplex PCR, the TCRdb table keeps only in-frame clones and is missing some. The profile shows roughly 110,000 clones, approximately 67% of them singletons. Sequences were obtained from PBMCs. The receptors here all came from a young man in good health and CMV-seropositive.

This clone occurred a few times. The genes are TRBV5-8 and TRBJ1-1, with D uncertain. The V gene's germline CDR1 is SGHTS and CDR2 YDEGEE. CDR3 size: 12 residues. The ends were cut back, 7 bases at V and 5 bases at J, with 12 bases in the middle. The CDR3, as DNA: TGTGCCAGCCCCCGTCGGAGTACTGAAGCTTTCTTT. Amino acids: CASPRRSTEAFF. Full variable domain (rest looked up from reference TRBV5-8 and TRBJ1-1): EAGVTQSPTHLIKTRGQQATLRCSPISGHTSVYWYQQALGLGLQFLLWYDEGEERNRGNFPPRFSGRQFPNYSSELNVNALELEDSALYLCASPRRSTEAFFGQGTRLTVV.

This chain links TRBV19 with TRBJ2-2; D is perhaps TRBD1 (6 bases). The ends were cut back, 3 bases at V and 1 base at J, with 15 bases in the middle. This CDR3 comprises 17 residues. Per germline, CDR1 LNHDA and CDR2 SQIVND (reference sequence). As DNA, the CDR3 is TGTGCCAGTAGTATCCTACAGGGTCGGGTGAACACCGGGGAGCTGTTTTTT. Translating gives CASSILQGRVNTGELFF.